Shown below are 26 T cell receptor beta chains from a single sample sequenced in a study of neoadjuvant nivolumab and ipilimumab in lung cancer. Method: immunoSEQ multiplex PCR; TCRdb's copy keeps in-frame clones and lacks some. Among around 17,000 clones listed, approximately 76% were seen once. Here the sequenced sample was tumor tissue, taken after neoadjuvant nivolumab, alone or with ipilimumab, at or shortly before surgery. The source is an adult with non-small cell lung cancer.

This sequence joins TRBV6-1 and TRBJ1-3; possibly TRBD1 for D (5 bases). Germline V gene sequence: CDR1 MNHNS, CDR2 SASEGT. CDR3 size: 15 residues. Deletions cut 5 bases from V and 9 bases from J, with 20 bases between. The CDR3 loop reads CASSHTGTQFTTIYF. CDR3 DNA sequence: TGTGCCAGCAGTCATACCGGGACGCAATTTACCACCATATATTTT.

The CDR3 DNA follows: TGTGCCAGCAGTCCGACAGGGGATACGCAGTATTTT. It is translated as CASSPTGDTQYF. The chain couples TRBV6-4 to TRBJ2-3, with 7 bases aligning to TRBD1. Germline V gene sequence: CDR1 MRHNA, CDR2 SNTAGT. V shed 5 bases and J 6 bases; nucleotides not matched to a gene: 2. The CDR3 runs to 12 residues.

The CDR3 loop is CASRGNRGRSATNEKLFF. The CDR3 nucleotides are TGTGCCAGCAGGGGAAACAGGGGGCGAAGTGCAACTAATGAAAAACTGTTTTTT. The chain carries TRBV2 and TRBJ1-4; 9 bases fit TRBD1. V shed 6 bases and J 0 bases; nucleotides not matched to a gene: 11. Germline CDR1 is SNHLY and CDR2 is FYNNEI. The CDR3 loop spans 18 amino acids.

This chain connects TRBV5-1 to TRBJ2-1, with D unclear. The CDR3 runs 14 residues. Trimming took off 0 bases at V and 6 bases at J, with 10 bases between the two ends. Germline CDR1 SGHRS, CDR2 YFSETQ. CDR3 sequence reads: CASSLAQWGNEQFF. In DNA, the CDR3 is TGCGCCAGCAGCTTGGCCCAATGGGGCAATGAGCAGTTCTTC.

The chain couples TRBV18 to TRBJ1-3, with D possibly being TRBD1 (6 bases). The CDR3 consists of 17 residues. Trimming stripped 0 bases from V and 0 bases from J, with 12 bases between. Germline values: CDR1 KGHSH, CDR2 LQKENI. For the CDR3, the DNA is TGTGCCAGCTCACCACCGGGGGGGGCCCGCTCTGGAAACACCATATATTTT. It is translated as CASSPPGGARSGNTIYF.

The chain links TRBV29-1 to TRBJ1-1; no definite D call. CDR1 and CDR2 (germline): SQVTM, ANQGSEA. The V gene lost 4 bases and the J gene lost 7 bases, with 10 bases spanning the gap. CDR3 length: 11 residues. CDR3 DNA sequence: TGCAGCGTTGTACTGAATGGTGAAGCTTTCTTT. Its protein product is CSVVLNGEAFF. Filled out from reference TRBV29-1 and TRBJ1-1, the complete variable domain reads SAVISQKPSRDICQRGTSLTIQCQVDSQVTMMFWYRQQPGQSLTLIATANQGSEATYESGFVIDKFPISRPNLTFSTLTVSNMSPEDSSIYLCSVVLNGEAFFGQGTRLTVV.

The chain joins TRBV7-3 to TRBJ2-5; 10 nucleotides match TRBD2. V dropped 8 bases and J dropped 1; count of bases not matched to a gene: 7. The CDR3 runs to 15 residues. Germline-derived CDR1 and CDR2 are SGHTA and FQGTGA. CDR3 loop: CASGVAGGRQETQYF. In nucleotides, the CDR3 is TGTGCCAGCGGAGTAGCGGGGGGACGCCAAGAGACCCAGTACTTC.

J is TRBJ1-6 and V is TRBV5-4; 9 bases line up with TRBD1. The trim removed 3 bases at V and 7 bases at J, leaving 8 bases unmatched. The CDR3 spans 16 residues. The germline gives CDR1 SGHNT, CDR2 YYREEE (reference sequence). The CDR3 reads CASSYTPTGGNSPLHF. The CDR3 DNA follows: TGTGCCAGCAGCTATACCCCGACAGGGGGGAATTCACCCCTCCACTTT.

V and J are TRBV19 and TRBJ1-3, with no clear D. The CDR3 totals 14 residues. V shed 2 bases and J shed 3 bases, with 8 bases lying between them. The germline gives CDR1 LNHDA, CDR2 SQIVND (reference sequence). DNA of the CDR3: TGTGCCAGTAGTATAAGGACTGTTGGAAACACCATATATTTT. Amino acid sequence: CASSIRTVGNTIYF.

The chain is built from TRBV5-8 and TRBJ2-3, with D maybe TRBD1 (5 bases). The length of the CDR3 is 17 residues. Germline lookup yields CDR1 SGHTS and CDR2 YDEGEE. Trimming removed 0 bases at V and 4 bases at J, with 18 bases between. CDR3 coding DNA: TGTGCCAGCAGCTTGGAGGGGTCGTGGCGGTCGTCAGATACGCAGTATTTT. It yields the protein CASSLEGSWRSSDTQYF.

This clone rates as medium-sized (0.01 to 0.1%). The V and J genes are TRBV19 and TRBJ2-1; possibly TRBD2 for D (6 bases). Germline CDR1 reads LNHDA; CDR2 reads SQIVND (reference sequence). This CDR3 spans 12 amino acids. Trimming cost V 5 bases and J 11 bases, with 13 bases left between them. CDR3 amino acids: CASSAGTGKQFF. Here the CDR3 DNA reads TGTGCCAGTAGTGCCGGGACTGGCAAGCAGTTCTTC.

This chain links TRBV29-1 with TRBJ2-7; TRBD1 is a possible D gene (6 bases). The germline V gene has CDR1 SQVTM and CDR2 ANQGSEA. CDR3 size: 12 residues. The CDR3 spells CASSRGTGEQYF. Here the CDR3 DNA reads TGCGCATCGAGCAGGGGAACCGGCGAGCAGTACTTC.

In DNA form, the CDR3 reads TGCAGCGTTGAGGGGGGACAGGGGCCCGTCAGCACAGATACGCAGTATTTT. Protein: CSVEGGQGPVSTDTQYF. This chain links TRBV29-1 with TRBJ2-3, with TRBD1 matching over 10 bases. This CDR3 region has 17 residues. V trimming: 3 bases; J trimming: 0 bases; junction bases outside the gene matches: 9. Germline-derived CDR1 and CDR2 are SQVTM and ANQGSEA.

The rearrangement joins TRBV5-1 to TRBJ2-7; D tentatively fits TRBD1 or TRBD2 (5 bases each). The germline V and J ends were trimmed by 5 bases and 0 bases, with 12 bases remaining between them. CDR1 is SGHRS, CDR2 YFSETQ, per germline. CDR3 length: 14 residues. The CDR3 sequence: CASRRDGNSYEQYF. CDR3 DNA: TGCGCCAGCAGACGGGACGGGAACTCCTACGAGCAGTACTTC.

The V gene is TRBV5-4, the J gene TRBJ1-1; maybe TRBD1 (5 bases). The CDR3 totals 16 residues. V lost 4 bases to trimming and J lost 0 bases, with 16 bases between them. Germline V gene lookup returns CDR1 SGHNT and CDR2 YYREEE (reference sequence). The DNA for the CDR3 is TGTGCCAGCAGCCGCCAAACAGGACGGCTGAACACTGAAGCTTTCTTT. Its translation is CASSRQTGRLNTEAFF. The full variable domain, with the rest looked up from reference TRBV5-4 and TRBJ1-1, is ETGVTQSPTHLIKTRGQQVTLRCSSQSGHNTVSWYQQALGQGPQFIFQYYREEENGRGNFPPRFSGLQFPNYSSELNVNALELDDSALYLCASSRQTGRLNTEAFFGQGTRLTVV.

V gene TRBV7-9 combines with J gene TRBJ2-3, with D perhaps assigned TRBD1 or TRBD2 (5 bases each). Trimming shortened V by 4 bases and J by 2 bases, and 7 bases separated the two germline ends. CDR1 SEHNR and CDR2 FQNEAQ come from the germline V gene (reference sequence). This CDR3 region has 13 residues. In nucleotides, the CDR3 is TGTGCCAGCAGCTGGGACGCCACAGATACGCAGTATTTT. Residues: CASSWDATDTQYF.

This clone qualifies as medium-sized. V usage is TRBV5-6 and J usage is TRBJ2-7; 8 bases fit TRBD1. The length of the CDR3 is 16 residues. J lost 5 bases, V lost 2 bases, and 12 bases had no gene match. From germline, CDR1 is SGHDT and CDR2 YYEEEE. CDR3 coding DNA: TGTGCCAGCAGCTTCGTTGGACAGGGTAAGGGGAACGAGCAGTACTTC. Encoded protein: CASSFVGQGKGNEQYF.

The sample holds a few counts of this clone. The chain is built from TRBV6-7 and TRBJ2-7; the D gene is possibly TRBD2 (6 bases). TRBV6-7 counts as an open reading frame of uncertain function. This CDR3 region has 15 residues. The ends were cut back, 2 bases at V and 12 bases at J, with 23 bases in the middle. For the CDR3, the DNA is TGTGCCAGCAGTTACGAGGTACTAGCCGCCTTGGTTCGGTACTTC. Amino acid sequence: CASSYEVLAALVRYF.

V gene TRBV6-1 combines with J gene TRBJ2-5; 8 nucleotides align to TRBD1. The CDR3 length is 14 residues. Losses at the gene ends were 8 bases for V and 2 bases for J; bases not matched to a gene: 7. From germline, CDR1 is MNHNS and CDR2 SASEGT. The CDR3 region is CASRQGFPQETQYF. CDR3 coding DNA: TGTGCCAGCCGACAGGGGTTCCCGCAAGAGACCCAGTACTTC.

The chain employs TRBV5-4 and TRBJ1-2; 9 positions agree with TRBD1. Germline V gene sequence: CDR1 SGHNT, CDR2 YYREEE (reference sequence). The CDR3 contains 15 residues. The ends lost 1 base at V and 6 bases at J; junction bases unmatched: 7. CDR3 protein: CASSLSLGTGNGYTF. CDR3 nucleotide sequence: TGTGCCAGCAGCTTGTCCCTGGGGACAGGGAATGGCTACACCTTC.

This clone was seen only a few times. The rearrangement uses TRBV18 and TRBJ1-6; 8 nucleotides match TRBD1. J lost 9 bases, V lost 4 bases, and 5 bases had no gene match. CDR1 and CDR2 from the germline V gene are KGHSH and LQKENI. The CDR3 is made up of 14 amino acids. The CDR3 DNA is TGTGCCAGCTCACTGACAGGGGAGAGTTCACCCCTCCACTTT. Protein product: CASSLTGESSPLHF.

The chain carries TRBV15 and TRBJ2-5; perhaps TRBD2 as D (7 bases). The V end lost 5 bases, the J end lost 5 bases, and 15 bases lay between the germline ends. Germline CDR1 reads LNHNV; CDR2 reads YYDKDF (reference sequence). The CDR3 is 14 amino acids. The chain's CDR3 is CATSGGGASETQYF. CDR3 DNA sequence: TGTGCCACCAGCGGAGGGGGGGCGAGTGAGACCCAGTACTTC.

The chain recombines TRBV4-3 with TRBJ1-6; the match to TRBD1 covers 11 bases. This CDR3 spans 15 amino acids. V was clipped by 3 bases and J by 7 bases; unmatched bases: 2. Germline CDR1 and CDR2: LGHNA and YSLEER. The CDR3 reads CASSHGTGGNSPLHF. CDR3 DNA sequence: TGCGCCAGCAGCCATGGGACAGGGGGAAATTCACCCCTCCACTTT.

The V call is TRBV5-5, the J call TRBJ2-3; D gene uncertain. Per the germline V gene, CDR1 is SGHKS and CDR2 is YYEKEE (reference sequence). The CDR3 is 12 amino acids. V gave up 4 bases and J gave up 0 bases, with 3 bases separating them. CDR3 nucleotides: TGTGCCAGCAGCACCAGCACAGATACGCAGTATTTT. Translation: CASSTSTDTQYF.

This chain connects TRBV7-8 to TRBJ2-3; TRBD2 aligns across 7 bases. The CDR3 covers 17 residues. Unmatched junction bases numbered 9, after V lost 3 bases and J lost 0 bases. CDR1 and CDR2 (germline): SGHVS, FQNEAQ. CDR3 nucleotide sequence: TGTGCCAGCAGCTTGGGGGTAGCGGGCCTTAGCACAGATACGCAGTATTTT. The encoded protein is CASSLGVAGLSTDTQYF.

The V and J genes are TRBV6-5 and TRBJ1-2; the match to TRBD1 covers 7 bases. CDR3 size: 14 residues. Per germline, CDR1 MNHEY and CDR2 SVGAGI. Trimming removed 6 bases from V and 1 base from J; junction bases left unmatched: 5. DNA of the CDR3: TGTGCCAGCAGGGGGGACAGTTATAACTATGGCTACACCTTC. It codes for CASRGDSYNYGYTF.